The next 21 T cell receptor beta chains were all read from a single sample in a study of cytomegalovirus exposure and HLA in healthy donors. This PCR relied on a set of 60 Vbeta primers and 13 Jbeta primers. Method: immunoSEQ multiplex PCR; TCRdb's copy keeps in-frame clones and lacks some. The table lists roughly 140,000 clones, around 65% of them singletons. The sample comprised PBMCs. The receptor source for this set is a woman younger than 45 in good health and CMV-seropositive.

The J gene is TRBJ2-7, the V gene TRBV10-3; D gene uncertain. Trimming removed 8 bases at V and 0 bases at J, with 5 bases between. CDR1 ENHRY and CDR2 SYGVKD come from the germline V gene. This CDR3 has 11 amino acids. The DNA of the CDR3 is TGTGCCATCGCCAGCTCCTACGAGCAGTACTTC. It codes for CAIASSYEQYF.

For the CDR3, the DNA is TGTGCCAGCAGCCTCCGGGGGTGGAGATCATACGAGCAGTACTTC. Protein: CASSLRGWRSYEQYF. The rearrangement links TRBV5-8 to TRBJ2-7; tentatively, D is TRBD2 (6 bases). This CDR3 region has 15 residues. Per the germline V gene, CDR1 is SGHTS and CDR2 is YDEGEE. The ends were cut back, 4 bases at V and 4 bases at J, with 18 bases in the middle.

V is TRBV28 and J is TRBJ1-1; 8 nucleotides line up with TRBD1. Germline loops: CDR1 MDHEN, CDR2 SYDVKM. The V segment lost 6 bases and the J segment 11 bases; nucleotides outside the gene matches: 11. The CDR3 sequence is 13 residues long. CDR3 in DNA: TGTGCCAGCAGCCTCCTTAGACAGGGGCGGGCTTTCTTT. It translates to CASSLLRQGRAFF.

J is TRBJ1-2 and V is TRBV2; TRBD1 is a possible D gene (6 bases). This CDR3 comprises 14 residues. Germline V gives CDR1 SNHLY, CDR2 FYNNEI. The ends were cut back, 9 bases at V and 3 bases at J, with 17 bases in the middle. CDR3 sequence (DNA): TGTGCCAGAAAAGACAGGACCTCGGACTATGGCTACACCTTC. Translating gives CARKDRTSDYGYTF.

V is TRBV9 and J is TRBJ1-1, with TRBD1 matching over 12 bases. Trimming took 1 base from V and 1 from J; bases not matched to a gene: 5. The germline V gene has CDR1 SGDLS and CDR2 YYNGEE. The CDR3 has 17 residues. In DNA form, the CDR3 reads TGTGCCAGCAGCGTAAGTAAGGGACAGGGGGCGAACACTGAAGCTTTCTTT. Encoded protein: CASSVSKGQGANTEAFF.

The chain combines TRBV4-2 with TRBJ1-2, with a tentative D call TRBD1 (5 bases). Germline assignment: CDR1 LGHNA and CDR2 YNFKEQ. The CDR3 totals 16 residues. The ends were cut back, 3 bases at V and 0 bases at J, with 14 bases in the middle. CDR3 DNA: TGTGCCAGCAGCCAGGAGGGGAGCTCAGCTAACTATGGCTACACCTTC. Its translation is CASSQEGSSANYGYTF.

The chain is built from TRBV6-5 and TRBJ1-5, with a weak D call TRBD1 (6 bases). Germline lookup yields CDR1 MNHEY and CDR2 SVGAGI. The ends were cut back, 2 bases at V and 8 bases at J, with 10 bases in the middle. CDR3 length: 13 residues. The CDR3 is CASSYGNREPQHF. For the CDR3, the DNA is TGTGCCAGCAGTTACGGGAACAGGGAGCCCCAGCATTTT.

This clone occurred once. CDR3 sequence reads: CASSLRGSPNEQYF. The DNA of the CDR3 is TGTGCCAGCAGTTTACGGGGTTCCCCCAACGAGCAGTACTTC. The genes are TRBV27 and TRBJ2-7; TRBD2 might be the D (5 bases). V was trimmed by 2 bases and J by 5 bases, leaving 13 bases between them. Germline lookup yields CDR1 MNHEY and CDR2 SMNVEV (reference sequence). The CDR3 totals 14 residues.

CDR3 DNA sequence: TGTGCCACCAGCCCTACAGGGGCTGGAAACACCATATATTTT. Translated, it gives CATSPTGAGNTIYF. This rearrangement joins TRBV15 to TRBJ1-3; TRBD1 matches 7 bases. Germline V gene lookup returns CDR1 LNHNV and CDR2 YYDKDF (reference sequence). V was pared by 5 bases and J by 2 bases, with 3 bases of the junction left unmatched. The CDR3 totals 14 residues. Using reference TRBV15 and TRBJ1-3 for the parts outside the CDR3, the full variable domain is DAMVIQNPRYQVTQFGKPVTLSCSQTLNHNVMYWYQQKSSQAPKLLFHYYDKDFNNEADTPDNFQSRRPNTSFCFLDIRSPGLGDTAMYLCATSPTGAGNTIYFGEGSWLTVV.

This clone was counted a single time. The CDR3: CASGYYSGNTIYF. As DNA, the CDR3 is TGCGCCAGCGGATACTACTCTGGAAACACCATATATTTT. This chain connects TRBV4-1 to TRBJ1-3; no firm D call. The V gene lost 8 bases and the J gene lost 0 bases, with 8 bases spanning the gap. CDR1 MGHRA and CDR2 YSYEKL come from the germline V gene. The CDR3 contains 13 residues.

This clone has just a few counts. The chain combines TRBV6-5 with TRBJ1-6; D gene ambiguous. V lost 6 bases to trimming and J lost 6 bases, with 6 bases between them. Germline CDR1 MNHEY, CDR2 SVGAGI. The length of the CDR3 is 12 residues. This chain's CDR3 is CASSRVNSPLHF. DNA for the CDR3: TGTGCCAGCAGCCGAGTTAATTCACCCCTCCACTTT.

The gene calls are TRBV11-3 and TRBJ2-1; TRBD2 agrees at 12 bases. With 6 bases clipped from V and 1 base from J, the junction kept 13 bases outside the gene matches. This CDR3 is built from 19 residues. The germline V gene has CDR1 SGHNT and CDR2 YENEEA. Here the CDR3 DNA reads TGTGCCAGCAGGGGTCTAGCGGGAGGGCCTGATGGTTCCTACAATGAGCAGTTCTTC. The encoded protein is CASRGLAGGPDGSYNEQFF.

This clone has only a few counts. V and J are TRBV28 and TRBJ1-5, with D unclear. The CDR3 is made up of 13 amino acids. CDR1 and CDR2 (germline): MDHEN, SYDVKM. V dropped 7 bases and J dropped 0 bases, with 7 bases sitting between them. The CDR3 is CASTGNSNQPQHF. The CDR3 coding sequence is TGTGCCAGCACGGGGAATAGCAATCAGCCCCAGCATTTT.

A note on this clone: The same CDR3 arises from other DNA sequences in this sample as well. The CDR3 DNA follows: TGTGCCAGCAGCTTAGGGGCGAACACTGAAGCTTTCTTT. Encoded protein: CASSLGANTEAFF. The V call is TRBV11-2, the J call TRBJ1-1; the D is unclear. V lost 1 base and J lost 1, with 4 bases in between. The V gene's germline CDR1 is SGHAT and CDR2 FQNNGV. The length of the CDR3 is 13 residues.

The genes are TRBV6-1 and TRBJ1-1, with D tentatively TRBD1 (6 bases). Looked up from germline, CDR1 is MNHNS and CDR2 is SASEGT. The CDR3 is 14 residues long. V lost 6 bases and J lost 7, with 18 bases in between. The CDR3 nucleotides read TGTGCCAGCAGACGAAAGGGAGGGGGTGGTGAAGCTTTCTTT. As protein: CASRRKGGGGEAFF.

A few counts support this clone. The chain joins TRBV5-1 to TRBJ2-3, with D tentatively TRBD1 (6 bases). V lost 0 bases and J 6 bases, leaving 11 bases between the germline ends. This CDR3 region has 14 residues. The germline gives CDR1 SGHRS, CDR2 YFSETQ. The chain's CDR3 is CASSLARTDDTQYF. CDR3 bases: TGCGCCAGCAGCTTGGCTCGGACAGACGATACGCAGTATTTT.

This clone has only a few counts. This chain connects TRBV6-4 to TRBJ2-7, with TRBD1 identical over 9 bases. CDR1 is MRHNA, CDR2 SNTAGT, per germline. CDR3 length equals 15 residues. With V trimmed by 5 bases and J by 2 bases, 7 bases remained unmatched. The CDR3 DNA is TGTGCCAGCAGTCCCGGGACAGGGCTACCCTACGAGCAGTACTTC. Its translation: CASSPGTGLPYEQYF.

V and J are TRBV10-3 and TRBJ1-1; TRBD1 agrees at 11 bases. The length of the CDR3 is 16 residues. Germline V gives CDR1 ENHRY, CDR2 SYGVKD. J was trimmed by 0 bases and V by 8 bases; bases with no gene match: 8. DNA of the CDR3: TGTGCCATCGGTGGGACAGGGGGGCACATGAACACTGAAGCTTTCTTT. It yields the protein CAIGGTGGHMNTEAFF.

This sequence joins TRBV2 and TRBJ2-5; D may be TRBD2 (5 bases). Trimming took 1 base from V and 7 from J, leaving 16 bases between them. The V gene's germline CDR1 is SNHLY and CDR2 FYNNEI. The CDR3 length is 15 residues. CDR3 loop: CASSEGEYAGGTQYF. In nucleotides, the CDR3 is TGTGCCAGCAGTGAAGGAGAGTACGCGGGCGGGACCCAGTACTTC.

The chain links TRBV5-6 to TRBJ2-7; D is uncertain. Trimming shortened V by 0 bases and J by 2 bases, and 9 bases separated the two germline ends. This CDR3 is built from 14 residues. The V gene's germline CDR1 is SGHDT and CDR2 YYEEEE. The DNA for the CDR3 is TGTGCCAGCAGCTTGGAATCCGCGGCCTACGAGCAGTACTTC. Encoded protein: CASSLESAAYEQYF.

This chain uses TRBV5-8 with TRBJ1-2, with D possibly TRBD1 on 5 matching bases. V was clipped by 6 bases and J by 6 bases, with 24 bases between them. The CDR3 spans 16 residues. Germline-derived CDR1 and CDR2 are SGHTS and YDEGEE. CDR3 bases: TGTGCCAGCACCCCCCAGTCGGGGGGTCGAAGCAATGGCTACACCTTC. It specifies CASTPQSGGRSNGYTF. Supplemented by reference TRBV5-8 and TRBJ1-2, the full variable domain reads EAGVTQSPTHLIKTRGQQATLRCSPISGHTSVYWYQQALGLGLQFLLWYDEGEERNRGNFPPRFSGRQFPNYSSELNVNALELEDSALYLCASTPQSGGRSNGYTFGSGTRLTVV.